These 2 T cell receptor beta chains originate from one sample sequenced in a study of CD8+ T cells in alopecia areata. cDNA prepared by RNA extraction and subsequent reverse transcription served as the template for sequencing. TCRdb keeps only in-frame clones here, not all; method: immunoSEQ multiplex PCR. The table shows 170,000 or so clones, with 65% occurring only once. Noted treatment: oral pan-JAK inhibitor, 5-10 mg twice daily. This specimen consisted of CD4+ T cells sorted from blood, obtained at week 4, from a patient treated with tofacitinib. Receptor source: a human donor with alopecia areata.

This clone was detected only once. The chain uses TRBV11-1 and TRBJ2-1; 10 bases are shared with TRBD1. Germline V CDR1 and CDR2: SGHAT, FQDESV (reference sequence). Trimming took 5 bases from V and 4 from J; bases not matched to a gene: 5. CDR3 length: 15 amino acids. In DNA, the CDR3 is TGTGCCAGCAGCCCCAGGACAGGGGGGTACAATGAGCAGTTCTTC. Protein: CASSPRTGGYNEQFF. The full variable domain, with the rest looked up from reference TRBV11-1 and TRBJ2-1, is EAEVAQSPRYKITEKSQAVAFWCDPISGHATLYWYRQILGQGPELLVQFQDESVVDDSQLPKDRFSAERLKGVDSTLKIQPAELGDSAMYLCASSPRTGGYNEQFFGPGTRLTVL.

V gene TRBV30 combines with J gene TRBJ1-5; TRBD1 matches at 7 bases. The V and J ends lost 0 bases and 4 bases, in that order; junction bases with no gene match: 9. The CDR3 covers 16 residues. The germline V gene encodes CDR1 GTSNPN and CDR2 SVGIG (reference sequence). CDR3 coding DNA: TGTGCCTGGAGTGTAGGGGGCGTAGGGTTAAATCAGCCCCAGCATTTT. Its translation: CAWSVGGVGLNQPQHF. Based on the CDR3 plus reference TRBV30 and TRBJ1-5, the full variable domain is SQTIHQWPATLVQPVGSPLSLECTVEGTSNPNLYWYRQAAGRGLQLLFYSVGIGQISSEVPQNLSASRPQDRQFILSSKKLLLSDSGFYLCAWSVGGVGLNQPQHFGDGTRLSIL.